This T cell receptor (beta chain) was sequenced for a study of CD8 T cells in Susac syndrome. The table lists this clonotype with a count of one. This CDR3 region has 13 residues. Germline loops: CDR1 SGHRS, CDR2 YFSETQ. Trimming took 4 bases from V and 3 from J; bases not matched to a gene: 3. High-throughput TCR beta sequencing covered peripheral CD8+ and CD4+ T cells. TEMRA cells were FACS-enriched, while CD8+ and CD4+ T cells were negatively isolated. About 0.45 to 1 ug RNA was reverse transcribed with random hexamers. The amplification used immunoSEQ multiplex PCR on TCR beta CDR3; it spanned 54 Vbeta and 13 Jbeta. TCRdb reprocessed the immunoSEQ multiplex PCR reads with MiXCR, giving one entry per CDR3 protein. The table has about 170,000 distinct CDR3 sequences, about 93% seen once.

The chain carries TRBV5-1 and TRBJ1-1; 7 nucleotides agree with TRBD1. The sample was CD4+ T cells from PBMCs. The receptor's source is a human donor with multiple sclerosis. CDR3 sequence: CASSIQGDTEAFF. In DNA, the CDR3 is TGCGCCAGCAGCATCCAGGGGGACACTGAAGCTTTCTTT.